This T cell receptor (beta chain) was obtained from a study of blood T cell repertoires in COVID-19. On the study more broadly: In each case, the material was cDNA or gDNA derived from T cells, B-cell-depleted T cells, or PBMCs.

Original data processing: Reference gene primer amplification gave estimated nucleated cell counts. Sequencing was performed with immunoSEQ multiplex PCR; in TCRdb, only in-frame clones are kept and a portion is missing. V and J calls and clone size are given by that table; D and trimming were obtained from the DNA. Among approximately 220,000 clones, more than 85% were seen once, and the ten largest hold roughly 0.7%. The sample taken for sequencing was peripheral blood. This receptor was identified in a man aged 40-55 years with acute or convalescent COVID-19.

In nucleotides, the CDR3 is TGTGCCAGCAGTTACGATTGGGGGCAGGCCGTGAGGGTAGCTTTCTTT. Amino acid sequence: CASSYDWGQAVRVAFF. This chain connects TRBV6-6 to TRBJ1-1; possibly TRBD1 for D (6 bases). Germline V lookup: CDR1 MNHNY, CDR2 SVGAGI (reference sequence). Trimming stripped 2 bases from V and 10 bases from J, with 23 bases between. The CDR3 length is 16 residues.